The source of this TCR beta chain is a study of blood T cells in healthy people across ages (dated by TCRdb to the mid-2010s). Some background on the complete study: In model experiments, template switching captured roughly one uniquely barcoded TCR beta cDNA molecule for every two T cells. To avoid experimental bias, donors of different ages were distributed randomly across sequencing lanes. The donors were divided into four age groups: young (average approximately 16 years), middle-aged (about 39), aged (about 62) and long-lived (about 90). Two additional independent replicas of 1 million unique cDNA reads from the same blood draw were analyzed for two donors (one aged 18 to 29 and one aged 80 or older). The study measured age-related changes in TCR beta repertoire diversity using deep sequencing normalized with unique cDNA molecular identifiers.

Library preparation employed 5' RACE. Data came from an Illumina HiSeq 2500. A second 7 to 11 cycle PCR used a sample-barcoded 5' primer and a J-beta primer mix. A template-switch 5' adaptor carrying 12 random nucleotides introduced a unique molecular identifier onto each TCR beta cDNA molecule. At least 3 million CDR3-containing paired-end reads were obtained from each sample. The Mint cDNA synthesis kit, primed by a TRBC-specific oligonucleotide, was used to synthesize first-strand cDNA from all RNA. After uracil-DNA glycosylase treatment, a first 18-cycle PCR used universal primers M1SS and BC2_uni_R on all cDNA. The study's processing was this. For normalization, 1 million high-quality reads, each with a distinct molecular identifier, were randomly selected from each sample. Instead of being binned into consensus sequences, reads that shared molecular identifiers were thrown out. MiTCR, set to a Q25 quality threshold and the strictest error-elimination algorithm, was used for CDR3 identification, clonotype clustering and error correction. A nonparametric unseen species model with Euler transformation was used to estimate a lower bound on total TCR beta diversity. The public reads were reanalyzed by TCRdb: fastp trimming at Q25, MiXCR alignment, in-frame beta chains only. Every CDR3 protein is listed once, alongside the most common genes and DNA of its rows. In this record, the V and J calls reflect TCRdb's handling and not the investigators' own analysis. The sample table contains 1.5 million to 2 million distinct CDR3 sequences; only one count was recorded for about 50% of them. Less than 2.5% of the sample goes to the ten largest clones.

Regarding this clonotype: The clone's antigen remains unknown. No base quality values were provided; no much bigger clone lies one nucleotide off.

The 40 or so donors, aged about 6 to 95 years, were systemically healthy Caucasian individuals from Russia. Ten milliliters of peripheral blood were drawn from each donor into EDTA-treated Vacutainer tubes. PBMCs were isolated by Ficoll-Paque density-gradient centrifugation, with at least 6 million obtained per sample. Trizol reagent was used to extract total RNA from PBMCs, with at least 5.5 micrograms per sample. For every donor, an aliquot of PBMCs went through flow cytometry to measure the percentages of naive CD45RAhigh/CD27high T cells. What the research found in general, with its limitations: The percentage of naive T cells measured by flow cytometry correlated strongly with observed TCR beta diversity. Compared with the aged group, the long-lived group had more naive CD4+ T cells, fewer expanded clones and increased TCR diversity, suggesting age selection. Donor CMV infection status was unknown, potentially confounding age-related changes in expanded clonotypes. Conclusive comparison of naive and antigen-experienced compartments was prevented by the profiling of bulk unsorted PBMCs. Total diversity estimates from one million sequenced T cells were considered lower bounds and underestimates. Observed TCR beta diversity per million T cells fell roughly linearly with age, and a significant reduction was already apparent by age roughly 41.

This TCR was sampled from a woman between 35 and 50 years old in good health. Sequencing input: blood.

CDR3 loop: CASSLDRGPGEQYF. The bases read TGTGCCAGCAGTTTGGACAGGGGGCCGGGTGAGCAGTACTTC. This sequence uses TRBV27 and TRBJ2-7; 11 middle bases align to TRBD1. Trimmed from V: 3 bases; trimmed from J: 7 bases; junction bases lacking a gene match: 5. CDR1 and CDR2 (MNHEY, SMNVEV) derive from the germline V gene (reference sequence). The CDR3 numbers 14 residues from cysteine through phenylalanine. Kept here is only the CDR3 DNA, which spans 42 bases and is read in frame from base 1.